This TCR beta chain was identified during a study of shared clonotypes between healthy human individuals. In regard to this clone: Its target is not known.

A CD45RA+ naive subset and a CD45RA-negative memory subset were split from CD4+ cells. In replicate PCRs of sorted subsets, approximately 200 ng DNA, approximately 28,000 T cell genomes, was used. Measured with immunoSEQ multiplex PCR; TCRdb has only the in-frame clones, and not every one. The data contain fewer than 1.6 million clones, just under 99% of them seen just once; the ten biggest clones take up roughly 0.35%. Overall study results and limits: Exclusively blood specimens were collected; tissue repertoires likely differ. Clonotypes which were not shared had lower generation probabilities than clonotypes that all four donors shared.

There are 12 residues in the CDR3. With V trimmed by 3 bases and J by 7 bases, 1 base remained unmatched. From germline, CDR1 is SQVTM and CDR2 ANQGSEA. Sequenced input: naive CD4+ T cells sorted from blood. Subset noted: CD45RA+ positively selected. This receptor was obtained from a man aged 30 to 39 in good health. This chain links TRBV29-1 with TRBJ2-5; 11 bases match TRBD2. The CDR3 region has the DNA TGCAGCGTTGATACTAGCGGGGGGACCCAGTACTTC. Protein: CSVDTSGGTQYF.